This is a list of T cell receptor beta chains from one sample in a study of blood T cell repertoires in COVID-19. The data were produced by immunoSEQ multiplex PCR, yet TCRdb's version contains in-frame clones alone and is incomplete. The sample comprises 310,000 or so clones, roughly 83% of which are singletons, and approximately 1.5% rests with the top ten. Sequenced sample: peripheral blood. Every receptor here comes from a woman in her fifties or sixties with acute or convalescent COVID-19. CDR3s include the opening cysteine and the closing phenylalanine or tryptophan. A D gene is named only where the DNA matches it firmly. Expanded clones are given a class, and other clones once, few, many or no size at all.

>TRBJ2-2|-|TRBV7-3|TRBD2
CASSPWTSGNTGELFF
TGTGCCAGCAGCCCATGGACTAGCGGGAACACCGGGGAGCTGTTTTTT
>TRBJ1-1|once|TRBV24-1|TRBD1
CATEDRESPEAFF
TGTGCCACCGAGGACAGGGAGTCTCCTGAAGCTTTCTTT
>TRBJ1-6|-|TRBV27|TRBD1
CASSPGTGIYNSPLHF
TGTGCCAGCAGCCCCGGGACAGGGATTTATAATTCACCCCTCCACTTT
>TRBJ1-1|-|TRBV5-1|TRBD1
CASSSGTGDTEAFF
TGCGCCAGCAGCTCGGGGACAGGGGACACTGAAGCTTTCTTT
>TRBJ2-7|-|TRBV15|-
CATSRSQDTVSYEQYF
TGTGCCACCAGCAGATCACAGGATACCGTCTCCTACGAGCAGTACTTC
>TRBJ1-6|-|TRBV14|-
CAILSPGTPDNSPLHF
TGTGCCATCCTATCCCCCGGGACACCGGATAATTCACCCCTCCACTTT
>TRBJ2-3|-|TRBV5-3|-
CARSWTRRSTDTQYF
TGTGCCAGAAGCTGGACTCGTCGGAGCACAGATACGCAGTATTTT
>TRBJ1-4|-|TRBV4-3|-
CASSSSDTETNEKLFF
TGCGCCAGCAGCTCTTCAGACACCGAAACTAATGAAAAACTGTTTTTT
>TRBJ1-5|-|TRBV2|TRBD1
CASSVGTGAQPQHF
TGTGCCAGCAGTGTAGGGACAGGGGCTCAGCCCCAGCATTTT
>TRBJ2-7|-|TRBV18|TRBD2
CASSPTSGEYEQYF
TGTGCCAGCTCACCAACTAGCGGTGAATACGAGCAGTACTTC
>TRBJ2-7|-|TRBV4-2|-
CASSQDHGHPPREYF
TGTGCCAGCAGCCAAGATCACGGACATCCCCCACGGGAGTACTTC
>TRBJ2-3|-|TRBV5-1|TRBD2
CASSLRVAGATDTQYF
TGCGCCAGCAGCTTGCGTGTAGCGGGGGCCACAGATACGCAGTATTTT
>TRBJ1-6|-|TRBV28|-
CASSGTQNSPLHF
TGTGCCAGCAGCGGGACACAGAATTCACCCCTCCACTTT
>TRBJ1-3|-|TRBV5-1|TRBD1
CASSLGDSHSGNTIYF
TGCGCCAGCAGCTTGGGGGACAGCCACTCTGGAAACACCATATATTTT
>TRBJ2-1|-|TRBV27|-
CASTLGSSYNEQFF
TGTGCCAGCACCCTAGGAAGTTCCTACAATGAGCAGTTCTTC
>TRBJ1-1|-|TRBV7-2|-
CASSFGRETEAFF
TGTGCCAGCAGCTTTGGTCGAGAAACTGAAGCTTTCTTT
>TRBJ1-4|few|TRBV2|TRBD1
CASIDRAVTEKLFF
TGTGCCAGCATCGACAGGGCGGTGACGGAAAAACTGTTTTTT
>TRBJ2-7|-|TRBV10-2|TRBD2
CASSGTSRSYEQYF
TGCGCCAGCAGTGGGACTAGCAGATCCTACGAGCAGTACTTC
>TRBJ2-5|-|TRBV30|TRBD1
CAWGRGPSGETQYF
TGTGCCTGGGGCAGGGGGCCCTCGGGAGAGACCCAGTACTTC
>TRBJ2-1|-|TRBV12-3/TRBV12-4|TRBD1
CASSWNRGEQFF
TGTGCCAGCAGTTGGAACAGGGGCGAGCAGTTCTTC
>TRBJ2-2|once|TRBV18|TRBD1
CASSRDRVTGELFF
TGTGCCAGCTCCCGGGACAGGGTCACCGGGGAGCTGTTTTTT
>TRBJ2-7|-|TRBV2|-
CASSVQVPNEQYF
TGTGCCAGCAGTGTCCAGGTTCCCAACGAGCAGTACTTC
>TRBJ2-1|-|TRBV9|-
CASSVAGANNEQFF
TGTGCCAGCAGCGTAGCGGGAGCAAACAATGAGCAGTTCTTC
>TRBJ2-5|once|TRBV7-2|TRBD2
CASSAGLAKETQYF
TGTGCCAGCAGCGCGGGACTAGCGAAGGAGACCCAGTACTTC